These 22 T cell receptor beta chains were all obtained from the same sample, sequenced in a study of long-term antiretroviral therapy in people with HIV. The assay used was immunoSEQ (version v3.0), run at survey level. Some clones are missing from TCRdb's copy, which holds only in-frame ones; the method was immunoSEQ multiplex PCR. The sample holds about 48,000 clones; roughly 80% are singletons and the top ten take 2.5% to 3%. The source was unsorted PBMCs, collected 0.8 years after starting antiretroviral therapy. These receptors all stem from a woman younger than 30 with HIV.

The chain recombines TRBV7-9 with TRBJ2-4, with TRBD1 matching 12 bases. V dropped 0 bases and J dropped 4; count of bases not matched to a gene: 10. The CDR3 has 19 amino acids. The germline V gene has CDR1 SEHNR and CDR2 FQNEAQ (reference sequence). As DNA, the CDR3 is TGTGCCAGCAGCTTAGCCTCGGGACAGGGGGCTTTAGAGAAAAACATTCAGTACTTC. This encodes CASSLASGQGALEKNIQYF.

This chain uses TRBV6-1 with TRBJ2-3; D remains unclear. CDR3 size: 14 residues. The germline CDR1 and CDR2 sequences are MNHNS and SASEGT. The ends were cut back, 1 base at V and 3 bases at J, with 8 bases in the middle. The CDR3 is CASSEDWTTDTQYF. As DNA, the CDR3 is TGTGCCAGCAGTGAAGACTGGACGACAGATACGCAGTATTTT.

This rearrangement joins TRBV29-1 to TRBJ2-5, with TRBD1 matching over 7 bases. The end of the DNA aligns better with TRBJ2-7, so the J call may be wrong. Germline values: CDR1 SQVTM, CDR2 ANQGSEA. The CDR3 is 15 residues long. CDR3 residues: CSVEDAEQGSYEQYF. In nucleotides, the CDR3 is TGCAGCGTTGAAGATGCGGAACAGGGGTCCTACGAGCAGTACTTC.

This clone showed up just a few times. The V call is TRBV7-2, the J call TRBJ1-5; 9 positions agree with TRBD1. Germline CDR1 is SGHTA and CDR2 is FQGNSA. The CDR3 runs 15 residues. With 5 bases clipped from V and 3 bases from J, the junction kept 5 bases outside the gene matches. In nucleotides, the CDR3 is TGTGCCAGCAGCCAACAGGGGGCGAACAATCAGCCCCAGCATTTT. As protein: CASSQQGANNQPQHF.

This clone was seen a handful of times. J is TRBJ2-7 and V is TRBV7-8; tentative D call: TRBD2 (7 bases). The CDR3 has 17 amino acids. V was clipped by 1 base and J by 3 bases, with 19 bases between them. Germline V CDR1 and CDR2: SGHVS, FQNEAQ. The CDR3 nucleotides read TGTGCCAGCAGCTTAGGAGGGGGGGCGCAACCTATCTACGAGCAGTACTTC. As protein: CASSLGGGAQPIYEQYF.

The CDR3 spells CASSIGRGYNEQFF. As DNA, the CDR3 is TGTGCCAGTAGTATAGGACGGGGATACAATGAGCAGTTCTTC. The V gene is TRBV19, the J gene TRBJ2-1; D might be TRBD2 (5 bases). This CDR3 region has 14 residues. Deletions cut 1 base from V and 4 bases from J, with 8 bases between. Germline CDR1 LNHDA, CDR2 SQIVND (reference sequence).

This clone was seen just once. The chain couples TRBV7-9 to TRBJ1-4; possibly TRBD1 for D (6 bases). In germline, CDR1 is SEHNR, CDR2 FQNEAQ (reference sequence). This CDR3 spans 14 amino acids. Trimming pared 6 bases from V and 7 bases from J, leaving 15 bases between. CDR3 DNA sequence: TGTGCCAGCAGTCTAGAGGGGGGATCTGAAAAACTGTTTTTT. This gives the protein CASSLEGGSEKLFF.

CDR3 bases: TGTGCCAGCAGTCCGTCACGGGTGGATACTGAAGCTTTCTTT. It specifies CASSPSRVDTEAFF. The chain employs TRBV27 and TRBJ1-1; D gene ambiguous. The germline V gene has CDR1 MNHEY and CDR2 SMNVEV (reference sequence). CDR3 length equals 14 residues. Deletions cut 5 bases from V and 5 bases from J, with 15 bases between.

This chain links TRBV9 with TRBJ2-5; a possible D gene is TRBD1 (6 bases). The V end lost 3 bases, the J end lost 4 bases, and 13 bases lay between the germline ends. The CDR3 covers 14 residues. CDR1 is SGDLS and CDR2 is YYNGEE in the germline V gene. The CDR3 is CASSARAGVETQYF. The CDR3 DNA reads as TGTGCCAGCAGCGCCCGAGCAGGGGTAGAGACCCAGTACTTC.

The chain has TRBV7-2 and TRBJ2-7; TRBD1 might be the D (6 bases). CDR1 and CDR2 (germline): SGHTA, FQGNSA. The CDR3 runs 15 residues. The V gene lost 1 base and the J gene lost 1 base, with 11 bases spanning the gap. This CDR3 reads CASSLETGFSYEQYF. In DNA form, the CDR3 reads TGTGCCAGCAGCTTAGAGACAGGTTTTTCCTACGAGCAGTACTTC.

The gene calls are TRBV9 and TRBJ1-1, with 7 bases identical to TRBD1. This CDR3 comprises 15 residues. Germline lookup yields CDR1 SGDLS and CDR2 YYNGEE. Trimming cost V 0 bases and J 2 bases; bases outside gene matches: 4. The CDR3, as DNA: TGTGCCAGCAGCGTAGCGGGGACAGCTAACACTGAAGCTTTCTTT. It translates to CASSVAGTANTEAFF.

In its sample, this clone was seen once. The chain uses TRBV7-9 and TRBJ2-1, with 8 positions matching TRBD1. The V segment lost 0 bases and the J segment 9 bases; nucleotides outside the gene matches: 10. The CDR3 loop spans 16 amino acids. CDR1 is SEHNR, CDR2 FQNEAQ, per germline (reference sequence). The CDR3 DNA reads TGTGCCAGCAGCTTAGCGGGGGGCCAGGGGGCCATTGAGCAGTTCTTC. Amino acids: CASSLAGGQGAIEQFF.

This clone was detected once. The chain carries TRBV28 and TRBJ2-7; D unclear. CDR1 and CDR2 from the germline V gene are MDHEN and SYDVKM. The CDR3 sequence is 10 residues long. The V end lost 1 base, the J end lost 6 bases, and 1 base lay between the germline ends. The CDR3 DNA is TGTGCCAGCAGTTTATCCGAGCAGTACTTC. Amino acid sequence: CASSLSEQYF.

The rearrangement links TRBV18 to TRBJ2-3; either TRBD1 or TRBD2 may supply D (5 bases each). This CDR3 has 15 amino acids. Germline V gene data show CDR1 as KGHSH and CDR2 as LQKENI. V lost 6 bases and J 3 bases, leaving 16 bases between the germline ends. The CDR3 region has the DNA TGTGCCAGCTCGTTGGGAGCAGGGATAACAGATACGCAGTATTTT. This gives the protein CASSLGAGITDTQYF.

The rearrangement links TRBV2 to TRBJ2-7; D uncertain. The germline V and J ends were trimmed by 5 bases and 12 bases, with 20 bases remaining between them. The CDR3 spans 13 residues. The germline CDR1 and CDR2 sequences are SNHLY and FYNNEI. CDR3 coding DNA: TGTGCCAGCAGTTCACCTGAACGACACCGACGGTACTTC. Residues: CASSSPERHRRYF. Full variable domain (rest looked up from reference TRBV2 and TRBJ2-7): EPEVTQTPSHQVTQMGQEVILRCVPISNHLYFYWYRQILGQKVEFLVSFYNNEISEKSEIFDDQFSVERPDGSNFTLKIRSTKLEDSAMYFCASSSPERHRRYFGPGTRLTVT.

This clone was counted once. The chain's CDR3 is CASSVGIGDEAFF. In DNA, the CDR3 is TGTGCCAGCAGCGTAGGGATCGGGGATGAAGCTTTCTTT. The rearrangement links TRBV9 to TRBJ1-1; D uncertain. CDR3 length: 13 residues. Trimming pared 0 bases from V and 7 bases from J, leaving 10 bases between. In germline, CDR1 is SGDLS, CDR2 YYNGEE.

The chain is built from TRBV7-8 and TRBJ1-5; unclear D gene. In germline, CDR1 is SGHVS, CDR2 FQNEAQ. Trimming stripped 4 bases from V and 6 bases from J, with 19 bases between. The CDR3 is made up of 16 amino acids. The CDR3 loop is CASSSVGGSLSQPQHF. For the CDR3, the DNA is TGTGCCAGCAGCTCCGTGGGCGGGTCATTAAGTCAGCCCCAGCATTTT.

The CDR3 DNA sequence: TGTGCCAGCAGCCCTGGACCAAGGGACCCCACAGATACGCAGTATTTT. This gives the protein CASSPGPRDPTDTQYF. The chain has TRBV5-4 and TRBJ2-3; the D call may be TRBD1 or TRBD2 (5 bases each). Trimming took 4 bases from V and 2 from J, leaving 17 bases between them. Looked up from germline, CDR1 is SGHNT and CDR2 is YYREEE (reference sequence). The CDR3 has 16 amino acids.

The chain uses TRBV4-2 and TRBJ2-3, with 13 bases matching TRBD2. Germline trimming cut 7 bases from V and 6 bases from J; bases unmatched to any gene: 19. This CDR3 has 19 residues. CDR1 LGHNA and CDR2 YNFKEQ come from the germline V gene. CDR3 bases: TGTGCCAGCAACTCACTAGCGGGAGGGCCTTTAAGTCGCCGCGATACGCAGTATTTT. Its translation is CASNSLAGGPLSRRDTQYF.

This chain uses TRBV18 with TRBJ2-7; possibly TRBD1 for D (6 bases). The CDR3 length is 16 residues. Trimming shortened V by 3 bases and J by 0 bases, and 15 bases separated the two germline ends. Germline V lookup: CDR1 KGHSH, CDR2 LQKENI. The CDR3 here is CASSPGARGSSYEQYF. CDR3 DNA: TGTGCCAGCTCACCGGGGGCGAGGGGGAGCTCCTACGAGCAGTACTTC.

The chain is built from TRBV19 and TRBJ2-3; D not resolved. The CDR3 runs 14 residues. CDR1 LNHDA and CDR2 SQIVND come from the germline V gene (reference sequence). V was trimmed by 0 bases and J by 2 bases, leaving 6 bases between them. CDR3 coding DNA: TGTGCCAGTAGTATAGATACAGCCACAGATACGCAGTATTTT. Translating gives CASSIDTATDTQYF.

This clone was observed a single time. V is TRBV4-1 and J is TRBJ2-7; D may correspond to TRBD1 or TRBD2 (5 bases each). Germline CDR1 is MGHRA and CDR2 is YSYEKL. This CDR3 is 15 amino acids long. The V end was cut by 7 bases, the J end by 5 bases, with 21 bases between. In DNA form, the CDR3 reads TGCGCCAGCAACCACCAGTCAGGGACGGCCGACGAGCAGTACTTC. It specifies CASNHQSGTADEQYF.